This T cell receptor (beta chain) was sequenced in a study of T cells in Graves' hyperthyroidism and ophthalmopathy. Regarding the study as a whole: Separation of ophthalmopathy from stable hyperthyroidism was achieved by a 13 V-J model.

The length of the CDR3 is 16 residues. Germline values: CDR1 LNHDA, CDR2 SQIVND (reference sequence). Trimming took 2 bases from V and 6 from J, leaving 17 bases between them. The TCR beta CDR3 regions underwent amplification using RNA transcripts as the source. When the TCR CDR3 underwent first-round RT-PCR, the HTBI primer set was used. One entry per CDR3 protein results from TCRdb running MiXCR on the multiplex PCR reads. The sample lists around 720,000 distinct CDR3 sequences; roughly a third were seen once. This clonotype was seen once. Its antigen is as yet unknown. The sequenced sample consisted of blood. The sequence derives from a woman aged 35 to 49 with Graves' hyperthyroidism. The V call is TRBV19, the J call TRBJ1-5, with D maybe TRBD1 (6 bases). CDR3: CASSIFPSGDRQPQHF. CDR3 sequence (DNA): TGTGCCAGTAGTATATTTCCCTCAGGGGACCGTCAGCCCCAGCATTTT.